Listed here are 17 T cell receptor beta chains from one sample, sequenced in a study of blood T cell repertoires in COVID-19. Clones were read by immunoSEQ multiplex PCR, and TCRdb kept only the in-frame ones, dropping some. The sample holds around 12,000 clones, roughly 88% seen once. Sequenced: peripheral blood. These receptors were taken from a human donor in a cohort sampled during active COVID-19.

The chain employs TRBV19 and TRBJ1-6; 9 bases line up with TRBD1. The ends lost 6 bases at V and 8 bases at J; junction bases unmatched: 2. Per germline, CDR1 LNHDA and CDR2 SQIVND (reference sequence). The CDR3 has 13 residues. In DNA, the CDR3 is TGTGCCAGTAGACAGGGGGCCCATTCACCCCTCCACTTT. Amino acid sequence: CASRQGAHSPLHF.

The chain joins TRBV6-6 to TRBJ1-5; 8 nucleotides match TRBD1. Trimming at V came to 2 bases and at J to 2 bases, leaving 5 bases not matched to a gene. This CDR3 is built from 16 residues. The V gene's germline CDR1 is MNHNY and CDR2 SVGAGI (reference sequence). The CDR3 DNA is TGTGCCAGCAGTTACGGGGGGACAGGAGGCAATCAGCCCCAGCATTTT. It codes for CASSYGGTGGNQPQHF.

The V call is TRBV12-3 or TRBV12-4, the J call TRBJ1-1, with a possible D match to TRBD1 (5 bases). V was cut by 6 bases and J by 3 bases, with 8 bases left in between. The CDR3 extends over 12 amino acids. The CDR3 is CASSKGDTEAFF. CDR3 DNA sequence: TGTGCCAGCAGCAAAGGGGACACTGAAGCTTTCTTT.

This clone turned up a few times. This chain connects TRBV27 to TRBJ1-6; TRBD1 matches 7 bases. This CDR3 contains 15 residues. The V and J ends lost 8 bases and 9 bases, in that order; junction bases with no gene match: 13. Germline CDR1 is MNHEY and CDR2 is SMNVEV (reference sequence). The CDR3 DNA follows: TGTGCCAGCGGATACGAAGACAGGGAGGTTTCACCCCTCCACTTT. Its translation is CASGYEDREVSPLHF.

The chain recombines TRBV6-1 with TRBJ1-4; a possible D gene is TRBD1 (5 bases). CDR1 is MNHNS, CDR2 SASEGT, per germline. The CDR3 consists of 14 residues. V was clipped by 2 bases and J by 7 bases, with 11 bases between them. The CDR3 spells CASSEWGDGEKLFF. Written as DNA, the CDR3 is TGTGCCAGCAGTGAATGGGGGGATGGTGAAAAACTGTTTTTT.

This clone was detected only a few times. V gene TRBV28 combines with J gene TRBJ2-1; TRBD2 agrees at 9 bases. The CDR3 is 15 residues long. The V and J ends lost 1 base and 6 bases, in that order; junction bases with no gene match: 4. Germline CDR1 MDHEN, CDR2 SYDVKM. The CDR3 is CASSLLAGGLNEQFF. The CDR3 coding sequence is TGTGCCAGCAGTTTATTGGCGGGGGGGCTCAATGAGCAGTTCTTC.

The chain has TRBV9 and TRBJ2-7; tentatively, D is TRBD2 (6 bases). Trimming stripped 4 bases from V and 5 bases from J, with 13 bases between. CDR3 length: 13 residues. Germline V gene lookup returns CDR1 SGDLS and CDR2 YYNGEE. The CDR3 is CASSLEEGNEQYF. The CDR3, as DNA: TGTGCCAGCAGCTTAGAGGAGGGGAACGAGCAGTACTTC.

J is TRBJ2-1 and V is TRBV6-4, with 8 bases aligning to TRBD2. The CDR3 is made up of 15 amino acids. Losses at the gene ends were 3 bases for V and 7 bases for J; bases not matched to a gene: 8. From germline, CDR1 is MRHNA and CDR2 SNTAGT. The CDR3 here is CASSEARGVRNEQFF. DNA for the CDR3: TGTGCCAGCAGTGAGGCGCGGGGGGTGCGAAATGAGCAGTTCTTC.

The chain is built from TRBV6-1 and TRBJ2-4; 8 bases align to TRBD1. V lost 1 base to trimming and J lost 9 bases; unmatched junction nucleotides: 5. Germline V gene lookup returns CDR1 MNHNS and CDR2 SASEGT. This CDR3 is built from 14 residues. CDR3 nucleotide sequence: TGTGCCAGCAGTGAAGGGACAGGGCAAGTCATTCAGTACTTC. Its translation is CASSEGTGQVIQYF.

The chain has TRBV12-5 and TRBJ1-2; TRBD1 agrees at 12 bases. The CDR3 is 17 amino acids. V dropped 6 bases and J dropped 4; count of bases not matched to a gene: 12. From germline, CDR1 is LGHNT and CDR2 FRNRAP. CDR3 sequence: CASGTGTGGPSGYGYTF. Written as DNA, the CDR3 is TGTGCTAGTGGGACCGGGACAGGGGGCCCGTCGGGCTATGGCTACACCTTC.

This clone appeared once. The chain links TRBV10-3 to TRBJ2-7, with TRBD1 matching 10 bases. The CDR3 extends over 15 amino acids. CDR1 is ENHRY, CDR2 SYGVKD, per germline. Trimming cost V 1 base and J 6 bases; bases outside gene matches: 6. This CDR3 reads CAISEFGTGESEQYF. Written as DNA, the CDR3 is TGTGCCATCAGTGAGTTCGGGACAGGGGAATCCGAGCAGTACTTC.

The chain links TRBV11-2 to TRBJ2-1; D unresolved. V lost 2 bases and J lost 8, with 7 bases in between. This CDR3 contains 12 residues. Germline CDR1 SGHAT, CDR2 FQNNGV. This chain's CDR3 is CASSLLVDEQFF. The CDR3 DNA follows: TGTGCCAGCAGCTTACTCGTCGATGAGCAGTTCTTC.

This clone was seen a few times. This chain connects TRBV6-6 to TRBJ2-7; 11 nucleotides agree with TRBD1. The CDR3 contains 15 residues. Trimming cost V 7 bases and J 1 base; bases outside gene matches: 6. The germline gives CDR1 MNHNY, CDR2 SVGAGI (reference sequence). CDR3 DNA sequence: TGTGCCAGCACCATAGGGACAGGGGGGTCCTACGAGCAGTACTTC. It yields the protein CASTIGTGGSYEQYF.

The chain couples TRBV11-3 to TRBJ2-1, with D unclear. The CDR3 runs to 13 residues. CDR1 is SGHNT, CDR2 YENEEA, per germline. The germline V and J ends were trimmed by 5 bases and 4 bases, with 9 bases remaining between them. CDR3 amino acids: CASSPIRYNEQFF. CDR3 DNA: TGTGCCAGCAGCCCGATTAGATACAATGAGCAGTTCTTC.

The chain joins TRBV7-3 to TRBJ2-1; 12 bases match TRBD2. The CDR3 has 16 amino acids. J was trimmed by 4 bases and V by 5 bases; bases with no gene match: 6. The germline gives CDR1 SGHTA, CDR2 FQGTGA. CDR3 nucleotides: TGTGCCAGCAGCCCTCAGACTAGCGGGAGTTACAATGAGCAGTTCTTC. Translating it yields CASSPQTSGSYNEQFF.

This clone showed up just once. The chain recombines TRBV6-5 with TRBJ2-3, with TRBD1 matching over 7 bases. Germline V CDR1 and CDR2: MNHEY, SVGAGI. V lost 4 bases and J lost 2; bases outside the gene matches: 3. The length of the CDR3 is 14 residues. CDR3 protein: CASSSGQSTDTQYF. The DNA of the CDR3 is TGTGCCAGCAGTTCGGGACAGTCCACAGATACGCAGTATTTT.

CDR3 loop: CASRTGGGSPLHF. CDR3 nucleotides: TGTGCCAGCAGAACAGGGGGCGGCTCACCCCTCCACTTT. The chain has TRBV7-6 and TRBJ1-6, with 9 bases lining up with TRBD1. The CDR3 contains 13 residues. J lost 10 bases, V lost 6 bases, and 4 bases had no gene match. CDR1 and CDR2 (germline): SGHVS, FNYEAQ.